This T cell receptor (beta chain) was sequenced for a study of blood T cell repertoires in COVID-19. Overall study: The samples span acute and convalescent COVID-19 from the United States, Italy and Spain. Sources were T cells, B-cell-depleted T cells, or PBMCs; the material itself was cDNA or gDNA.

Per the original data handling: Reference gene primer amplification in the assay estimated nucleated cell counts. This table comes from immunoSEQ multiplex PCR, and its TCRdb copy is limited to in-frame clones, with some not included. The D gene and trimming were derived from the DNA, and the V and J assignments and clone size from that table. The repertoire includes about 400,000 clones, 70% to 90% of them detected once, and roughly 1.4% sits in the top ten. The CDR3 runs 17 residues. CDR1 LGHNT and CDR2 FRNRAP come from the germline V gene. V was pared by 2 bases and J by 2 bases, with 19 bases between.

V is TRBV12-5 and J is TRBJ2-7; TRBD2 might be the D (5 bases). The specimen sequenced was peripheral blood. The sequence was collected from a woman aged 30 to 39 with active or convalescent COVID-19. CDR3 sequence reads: CASGLYFRGSTPYEQYF. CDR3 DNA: TGTGCTAGTGGTTTGTATTTCCGGGGATCGACCCCCTACGAGCAGTACTTC.